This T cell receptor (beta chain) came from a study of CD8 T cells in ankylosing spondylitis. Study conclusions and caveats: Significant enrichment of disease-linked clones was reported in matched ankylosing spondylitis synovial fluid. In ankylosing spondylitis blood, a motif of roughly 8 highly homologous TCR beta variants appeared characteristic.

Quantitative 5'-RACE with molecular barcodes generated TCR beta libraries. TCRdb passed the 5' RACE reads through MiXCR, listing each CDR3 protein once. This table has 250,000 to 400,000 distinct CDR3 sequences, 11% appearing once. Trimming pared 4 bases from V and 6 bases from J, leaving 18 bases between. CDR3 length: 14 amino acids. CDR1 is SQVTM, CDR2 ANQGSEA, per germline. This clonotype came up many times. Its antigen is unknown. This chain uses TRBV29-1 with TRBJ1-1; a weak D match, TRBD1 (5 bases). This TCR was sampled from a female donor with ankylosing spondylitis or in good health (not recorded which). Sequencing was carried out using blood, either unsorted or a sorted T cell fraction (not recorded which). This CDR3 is CSVGGGRGSPEAFF. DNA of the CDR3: TGCAGCGTTGGGGGGGGTAGGGGAAGCCCTGAAGCTTTCTTT.